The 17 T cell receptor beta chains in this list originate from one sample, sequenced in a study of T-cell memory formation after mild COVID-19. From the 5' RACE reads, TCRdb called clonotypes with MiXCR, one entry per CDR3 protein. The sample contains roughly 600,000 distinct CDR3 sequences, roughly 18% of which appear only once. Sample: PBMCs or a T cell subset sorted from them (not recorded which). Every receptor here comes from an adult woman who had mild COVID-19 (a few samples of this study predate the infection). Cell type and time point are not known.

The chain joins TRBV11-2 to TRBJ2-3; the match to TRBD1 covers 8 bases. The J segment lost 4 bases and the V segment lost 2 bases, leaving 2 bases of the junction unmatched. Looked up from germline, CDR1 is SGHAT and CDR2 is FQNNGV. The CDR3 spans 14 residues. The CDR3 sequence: CASSLQGAADTQYF. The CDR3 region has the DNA TGTGCCAGCAGCTTACAGGGGGCGGCAGATACGCAGTATTTT.

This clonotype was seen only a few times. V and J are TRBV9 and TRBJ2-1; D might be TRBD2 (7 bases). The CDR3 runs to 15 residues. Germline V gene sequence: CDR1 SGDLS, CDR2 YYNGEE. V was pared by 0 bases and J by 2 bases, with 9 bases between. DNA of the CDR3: TGTGCCAGCAGCGTAGAGGGGGGGGCCTACAATGAGCAGTTCTTC. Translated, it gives CASSVEGGAYNEQFF.

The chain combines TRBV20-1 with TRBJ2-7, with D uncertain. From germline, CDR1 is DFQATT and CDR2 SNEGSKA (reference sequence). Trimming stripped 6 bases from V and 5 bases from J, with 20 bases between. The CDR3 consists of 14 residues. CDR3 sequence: CSADFRKRTDEQYF. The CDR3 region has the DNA TGCAGTGCGGATTTTAGAAAACGTACCGACGAGCAGTACTTC.

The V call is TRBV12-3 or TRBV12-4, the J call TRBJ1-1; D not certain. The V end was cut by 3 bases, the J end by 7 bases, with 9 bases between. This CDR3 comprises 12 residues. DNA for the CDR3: TGTGCCAGCAGTTTTATGCAGCATGAAGCTTTCTTT. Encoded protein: CASSFMQHEAFF.

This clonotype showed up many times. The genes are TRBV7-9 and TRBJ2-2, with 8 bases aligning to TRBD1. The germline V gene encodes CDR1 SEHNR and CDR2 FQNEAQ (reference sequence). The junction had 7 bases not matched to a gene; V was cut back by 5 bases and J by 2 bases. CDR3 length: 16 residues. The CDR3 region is CASSRSTGANTGELFF. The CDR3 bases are TGTGCCAGCAGCCGCTCGACAGGGGCAAACACCGGGGAGCTGTTTTTT.

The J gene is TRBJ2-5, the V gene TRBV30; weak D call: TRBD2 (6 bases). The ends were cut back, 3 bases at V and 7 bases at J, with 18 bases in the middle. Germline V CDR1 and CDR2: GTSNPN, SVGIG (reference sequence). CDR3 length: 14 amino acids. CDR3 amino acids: CAWSVPRGGSTQYF. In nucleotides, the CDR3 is TGTGCCTGGAGCGTCCCCCGGGGAGGTTCGACCCAGTACTTC.

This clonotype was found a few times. The DNA for the CDR3 is TGTGCGAGCGCGAGCTCTGGGGCCAACGTCCTGACTTTC. Protein sequence: CASASSGANVLTF. The V and J genes are TRBV7-9 and TRBJ2-6; no clear D gene. The CDR3 is made up of 13 amino acids. The germline gives CDR1 SEHNR, CDR2 FQNEAQ (reference sequence).

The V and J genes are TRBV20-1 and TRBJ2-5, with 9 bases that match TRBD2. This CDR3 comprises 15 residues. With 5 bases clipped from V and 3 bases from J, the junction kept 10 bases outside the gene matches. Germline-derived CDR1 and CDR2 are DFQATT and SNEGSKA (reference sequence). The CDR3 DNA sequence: TGCAGTGCTGAGAAACCGGGACTAGCAAAAGAGACCCAGTACTTC. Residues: CSAEKPGLAKETQYF.

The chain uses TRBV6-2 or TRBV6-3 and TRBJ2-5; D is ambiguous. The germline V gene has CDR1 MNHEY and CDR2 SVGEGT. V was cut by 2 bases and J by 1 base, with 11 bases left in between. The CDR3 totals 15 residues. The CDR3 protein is CASSYRLPVQETQYF. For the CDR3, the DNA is TGTGCCAGCAGTTACCGGCTACCAGTCCAAGAGACCCAGTACTTC.

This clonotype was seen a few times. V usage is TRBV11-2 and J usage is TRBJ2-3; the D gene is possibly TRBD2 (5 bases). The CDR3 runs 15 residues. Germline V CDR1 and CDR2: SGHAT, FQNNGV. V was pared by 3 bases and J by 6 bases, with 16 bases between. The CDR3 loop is CASSFSAPPGDTQYF. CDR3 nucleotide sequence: TGTGCCAGCAGCTTCTCAGCTCCACCGGGGGATACGCAGTATTTT.

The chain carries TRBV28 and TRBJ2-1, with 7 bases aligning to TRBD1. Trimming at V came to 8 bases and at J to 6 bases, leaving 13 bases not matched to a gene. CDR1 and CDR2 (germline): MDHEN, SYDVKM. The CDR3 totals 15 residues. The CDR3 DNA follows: TGTGCCAGCTACTCCGGGACAGACATACCCAATGAGCAGTTCTTC. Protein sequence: CASYSGTDIPNEQFF.

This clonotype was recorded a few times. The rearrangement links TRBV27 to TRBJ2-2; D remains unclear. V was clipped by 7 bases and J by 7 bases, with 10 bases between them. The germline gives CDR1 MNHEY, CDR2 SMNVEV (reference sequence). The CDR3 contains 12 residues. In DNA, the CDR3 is TGTGCCAGCACCTCAACGGGCGGGGAGCTGTTTTTT. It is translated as CASTSTGGELFF.

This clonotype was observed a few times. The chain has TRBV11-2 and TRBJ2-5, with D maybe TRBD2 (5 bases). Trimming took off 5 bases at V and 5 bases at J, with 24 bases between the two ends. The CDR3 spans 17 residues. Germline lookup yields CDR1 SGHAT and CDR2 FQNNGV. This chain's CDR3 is CASSPRGLRAARETQYF. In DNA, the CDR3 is TGTGCCAGCAGCCCCCGAGGTTTGAGGGCGGCACGGGAGACCCAGTACTTC.

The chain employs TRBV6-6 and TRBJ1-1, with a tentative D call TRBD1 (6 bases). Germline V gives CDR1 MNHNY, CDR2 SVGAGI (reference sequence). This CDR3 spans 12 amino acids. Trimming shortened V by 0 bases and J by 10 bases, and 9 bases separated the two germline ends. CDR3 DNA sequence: TGTGCCAGCAGTTACTCCACAGGGAGAGCTTTCTTT. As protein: CASSYSTGRAFF.

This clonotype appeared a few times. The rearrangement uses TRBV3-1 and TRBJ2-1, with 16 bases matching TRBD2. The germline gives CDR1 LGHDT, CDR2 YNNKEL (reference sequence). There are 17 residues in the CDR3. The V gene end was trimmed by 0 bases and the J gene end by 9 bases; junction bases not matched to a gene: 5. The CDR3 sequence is CASSQDGTSGRGAEQFF. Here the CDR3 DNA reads TGTGCCAGCAGCCAAGATGGGACTAGCGGGAGGGGCGCTGAGCAGTTCTTC.

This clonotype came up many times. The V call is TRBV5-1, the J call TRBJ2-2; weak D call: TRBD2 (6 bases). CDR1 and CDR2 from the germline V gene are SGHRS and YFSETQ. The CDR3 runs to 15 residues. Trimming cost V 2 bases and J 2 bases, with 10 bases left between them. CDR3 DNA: TGCGCCAGCAGCTTCTCCGGGACTAACACCGGGGAGCTGTTTTTT. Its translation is CASSFSGTNTGELFF.

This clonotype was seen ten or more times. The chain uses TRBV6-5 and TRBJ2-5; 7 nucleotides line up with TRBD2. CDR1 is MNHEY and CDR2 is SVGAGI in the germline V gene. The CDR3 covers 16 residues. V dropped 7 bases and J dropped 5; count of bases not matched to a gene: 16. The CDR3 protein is CASTTDGLDKRETQYF. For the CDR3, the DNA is TGTGCCAGCACTACAGATGGACTAGATAAGAGGGAGACCCAGTACTTC.